This TCR beta chain was documented in a study of Ad26.COV2.S vaccination and SARS-CoV-2 variants. Study details: Trial arm assignment for the donor was COV1001 Ad26.COV2.S. Recipients of Ad26.COV2.S got it intramuscularly, once or twice 56 days apart.

The treatment denotes: some 19 received Ad26.COV2.S at low or high dose, single or two shots; several received placebo; per-sample allocation not given. Sampling was done on day 63 after the first vaccine or placebo injection. The donor's status was that of an adult aged 18-55 years in Boston. The CDR3 totals 15 residues. J lost 7 bases, V lost 4 bases, and 10 bases had no gene match. In germline, CDR1 is SGDLS, CDR2 YYNGEE. Repertoires were generated with immunoSEQ multiplex PCR, while TCRdb's copy carries only in-frame clones and drops some. The table records some 480,000 clones, around 88% of them present only once.

The sequence was obtained from a person aged 18-60 years who received the Ad26.COV2.S COVID-19 vaccine or a placebo. The chain employs TRBV9 and TRBJ2-7; the match to TRBD2 covers 11 bases. The sequences come from peripheral blood, collected in a trial of Ad26.COV2.S vaccine versus placebo. The CDR3 spells CASSPRTSGRLEQYF. The CDR3 region has the DNA TGTGCCAGCAGCCCCCGCACTAGCGGGAGATTAGAGCAGTACTTC.